Below, one T cell receptor beta chain is given with its context. The target of this receptor is not known. At one end the junction does not follow the germline gene, possibly because of a read error. The entry originates in a study of identical twins (TCRdb year 2016). With regard to the full study: To test whether fetal clonotypes persist, the study used deep sequencing on TCR alpha and beta repertoires from monozygotic twins, unrelated adults of various ages, and cord blood. To rule out contamination, the twin experiments were replicated at different times with different library preparation protocols. General conclusions and limits of the study: Abundant cord blood beta clonotypes had fewer insertions, young adult naive repertoires showed a similar but weaker trend, and memory repertoires showed no such trend. Compared with coincidental sharing between unrelated individuals, out-of-frame TCR alpha sequences shared between twins had an excess of sequences with low generation probability. In beta out-of-frame sequences, excess twin sharing was weaker, because having fewer shared sequences lowered the signal-to-noise ratio. Because the same donors could not be followed over many years, conclusions were based on cross-sectional statistical analysis. Recombination models systematically underestimated out-of-frame TCR alpha sharing in monozygotic twins but agreed with sharing between unrelated individuals. Zero-insertion analyses could be partly confounded by invariant T cells such as MAIT and iNKT, though diverse VJ usage argued against such confounding for most clonotypes.

The library was produced with 5' RACE. The instrument was an Illumina HiSeq 2000. Template switching introduced a universal primer binding site; the final cDNA contained a unique molecular identifier, enabling accurate counting of TCR cDNA molecules. First-strand cDNA for TCR alpha and beta chains was synthesized from specific primers in the conserved constant-segment region. To control for contamination, every cDNA library carried two barcodes: a SMART-Mk sample barcode plus Illumina barcodes. TruSeq adapter sequences along with Illumina sample barcodes were introduced in two successive PCR steps. The Illumina HiSeq platform was used with custom primers to sequence TCR alpha and beta cDNA libraries. The authors processed their data as follows. MiGEC was used to process raw reads and extract unique molecular identifiers, and MiXCR was used to find CDR3 positions. For each individual, recombination models were inferred using an EM algorithm with the repgenHMM and IGoR tools. The analysis of shared clonotypes was done with the tcR package in R, with sharing normalized by the product of cloneset sizes. To study raw recombination free of thymic and clonal selection effects, out-of-frame nonproductive sequences were analyzed. TCRdb trimmed public reads at Q25 via fastp, called clones via MiXCR and kept in-frame beta chains. CDR3 protein sequences are deduplicated, and each keeps its most common genes and DNA. The authors' filters were not applied to this entry. Across this sample there are 140,000 to 150,000 distinct CDR3 sequences, with around 3.4% seen only once. The ten largest clones take up 8.1% of the sample.

Only healthy Caucasian donors were included. Miltenyi CD45RO+ enrichment and human naive T-cell isolation kits were used to isolate memory (CD45RO+) and naive T cells from PBMC. This sequence originates from a man aged 18 to 29 in good health. Material: memory T cells sorted from blood. The label giving this sample's cell subset or site can be read as: CD45RO+ enriched T cells.

The DNA sequence is as follows: TGTGCCAGCAGCCTAGCCGGGACTAGTCCCAATGAGCAGTTCTTC. Translated, it reads CASSLAGTSPNEQFF. The chain was built from TRBV7-2 and TRBJ2-1, with 8 bases matching TRBD2. The CDR3 numbers 15 residues from cysteine through phenylalanine. The sequence is cut down to CDR3 DNA, 45 bases in frame from base 1. CDR1 SGHTA and CDR2 FQGNSA are derived from the germline V gene.